The 25 T cell receptor beta chains in this list originate from one sample, sequenced in a study of PD-1 blockade in classical Hodgkin lymphoma. As to time point: cycle 4 day 1 (C4D1), after less than 7 weeks of nivolumab. Exposure to brentuximab vedotin varied, and each patient had relapsed following autologous stem cell transplantation. Using immunoSEQ multiplex PCR, the repertoire was profiled, and TCRdb retains in-frame clones only, with some absent. The sample has about 24,000 clones, under 90% seen once. The sample in question was peripheral blood mononuclear cells (PBMCs), obtained before the fourth cycle of nivolumab. The receptors were sampled from a human donor with classical Hodgkin lymphoma.

The CDR3 protein is CASSQGVQGRNTEAFF. CDR3 bases: TGCGCCAGCAGCCAAGGGGTCCAGGGCCGGAACACTGAAGCTTTCTTT. The V call is TRBV4-1, the J call TRBJ1-1; TRBD1 is a possible D gene (5 bases). This CDR3 region has 16 residues. The V gene's germline CDR1 is MGHRA and CDR2 YSYEKL. V gave up 1 base and J gave up 1 base, with 13 bases separating them.

The rearrangement uses TRBV7-3 and TRBJ2-7; 14 nucleotides align to TRBD2. CDR1 SGHTA and CDR2 FQGTGA come from the germline V gene. V shed 0 bases, J shed 2 bases, and the junction held 3 bases outside the gene matches. The CDR3 spans 17 residues. CDR3 sequence: CASSLTLGLAGAYEQYF. For the CDR3, the DNA is TGTGCCAGCAGCTTAACCCTGGGACTAGCGGGGGCCTACGAGCAGTACTTC.

The chain uses TRBV10-3 and TRBJ2-3; TRBD1 agrees at 8 bases. The CDR3 length is 14 residues. CDR1 is ENHRY and CDR2 is SYGVKD in the germline V gene. Germline trimming cut 2 bases from V and 6 bases from J; bases unmatched to any gene: 4. Written as DNA, the CDR3 is TGTGCCATCAGTGAGGCAGGGGGCGTGGATACGCAGTATTTT. Encoded protein: CAISEAGGVDTQYF.

The CDR3 coding sequence is TGTGCCAGCAGCTTAGTGGAGGGTAGGAACGGCTACACCTTC. Residues: CASSLVEGRNGYTF. V and J are TRBV7-9 and TRBJ1-2; D is unresolved. The length of the CDR3 is 14 residues. V was clipped by 1 base and J by 8 bases, with 14 bases between them. Germline values: CDR1 SEHNR, CDR2 FQNEAQ (reference sequence).

The V gene is TRBV4-3, the J gene TRBJ1-2, with D possibly matching TRBD1 (6 bases). Trimming shortened V by 3 bases and J by 4 bases, and 18 bases separated the two germline ends. Germline CDR1 and CDR2: LGHNA and YSLEER. CDR3 length: 16 residues. As DNA, the CDR3 is TGCGCCAGCAGCCATTCCCAGGGCCAGGACAGCTATGGCTACACCTTC. Translating gives CASSHSQGQDSYGYTF.

In nucleotides, the CDR3 is TGCGCCAGCAGCTTAGGCAGCCCAGCCTACGAGCAGTACTTC. It codes for CASSLGSPAYEQYF. The V and J genes are TRBV5-1 and TRBJ2-7; D remains unclear. V shed 2 bases and J shed 2 bases, with 11 bases lying between them. Germline CDR1 reads SGHRS; CDR2 reads YFSETQ. The CDR3 runs 14 residues.

CDR3 bases: TGTGCCAGCAGTTCCCCCTCGGCAGGGGCCTACGAGCAGTACTTC. As protein: CASSSPSAGAYEQYF. The genes are TRBV28 and TRBJ2-5, with D perhaps matching TRBD1 (6 bases). The J call may be faulty, since TRBJ2-7 better matches the DNA end. There are 15 residues in the CDR3. Germline V gene sequence: CDR1 MDHEN, CDR2 SYDVKM.

The chain couples TRBV7-9 to TRBJ2-2, with TRBD2 matching 10 bases. CDR1 SEHNR and CDR2 FQNEAQ come from the germline V gene (reference sequence). Unmatched junction bases numbered 1, after V lost 3 bases and J lost 6 bases. This CDR3 is 14 amino acids long. The CDR3 sequence: CASSFSGRAGELFF. The CDR3 DNA follows: TGTGCCAGCAGCTTCAGCGGGAGGGCCGGGGAGCTGTTTTTT.

This clone has just a few counts. V is TRBV25-1 and J is TRBJ1-1; TRBD1 aligns across 8 bases. Germline CDR1 reads MGHDK; CDR2 reads SYGVNS. The CDR3 sequence is 14 residues long. Unmatched junction bases numbered 2, after V lost 1 base and J lost 4 bases. The CDR3 bases are TGTGCCAGCAGTGAATGGACAGGGAGCACTGAAGCTTTCTTT. This gives the protein CASSEWTGSTEAFF.

The J gene is TRBJ2-6, the V gene TRBV5-8; no clear D. The length of the CDR3 is 16 residues. Per germline, CDR1 SGHTS and CDR2 YDEGEE. The germline V and J ends were trimmed by 1 base and 0 bases, with 8 bases remaining between them. CDR3 in amino acids: CASSLRASSGANVLTF. For the CDR3, the DNA is TGTGCCAGCAGCTTGCGAGCTAGCTCTGGGGCCAACGTCCTGACTTTC.

This rearrangement joins TRBV28 to TRBJ1-4; TRBD1 might be the D (5 bases). The germline V and J ends were trimmed by 3 bases and 2 bases, with 10 bases remaining between them. The length of the CDR3 is 15 residues. CDR1 and CDR2 from the germline V gene are MDHEN and SYDVKM. The CDR3 is CASSLRGGTNEKLFF. The DNA for the CDR3 is TGTGCCAGCAGTTTGAGGGGCGGCACTAATGAAAAACTGTTTTTT.

V and J are TRBV7-9 and TRBJ2-7; D remains unclear. This CDR3 region has 14 residues. CDR1 is SEHNR and CDR2 is FQNEAQ in the germline V gene (reference sequence). V was shortened by 5 bases and J by 0 bases, with 11 bases between the two germline ends. The CDR3 protein is CASSRAGSSYEQYF. CDR3 DNA sequence: TGTGCCAGCAGCAGAGCCGGGTCCTCCTACGAGCAGTACTTC.

This clone was counted a single time. The chain has TRBV19 and TRBJ1-5; D unresolved. V was shortened by 7 bases and J by 2 bases, with 9 bases between the two germline ends. This CDR3 contains 13 residues. Germline V lookup: CDR1 LNHDA, CDR2 SQIVND (reference sequence). The CDR3 loop is CASNPRRNQPQHF. Written as DNA, the CDR3 is TGTGCCAGTAACCCCCGCCGCAATCAGCCCCAGCATTTT.

The rearrangement joins TRBV30 to TRBJ1-1, with D maybe TRBD1 (6 bases). Trimming removed 1 base from V and 5 bases from J, with 20 bases in between. The CDR3 is 16 residues long. Germline values: CDR1 GTSNPN, CDR2 SVGIG (reference sequence). The CDR3 loop reads CAWSDVPGGGLTEAFF. The CDR3 region has the DNA TGTGCCTGGAGTGACGTGCCGGGAGGGGGATTGACTGAAGCTTTCTTT. Filled out from reference TRBV30 and TRBJ1-1, the complete variable domain reads SQTIHQWPATLVQPVGSPLSLECTVEGTSNPNLYWYRQAAGRGLQLLFYSVGIGQISSEVPQNLSASRPQDRQFILSSKKLLLSDSGFYLCAWSDVPGGGLTEAFFGQGTRLTVV.

This clone showed up just a few times. This chain connects TRBV5-1 to TRBJ2-7, with 8 bases fitting TRBD1. J lost 4 bases, V lost 3 bases, and 6 bases had no gene match. The CDR3 contains 14 residues. CDR1 SGHRS and CDR2 YFSETQ come from the germline V gene. CDR3 protein: CASSSGTGAYEQYF. The CDR3, as DNA: TGCGCCAGCAGCTCCGGGACAGGAGCTTACGAGCAGTACTTC.

J is TRBJ1-1 and V is TRBV14; a weak D match, TRBD1 (6 bases). V lost 0 bases to trimming and J lost 6 bases, with 11 bases between them. Germline V gene sequence: CDR1 SGHDN, CDR2 FVKESK. This CDR3 comprises 14 residues. This chain's CDR3 is CASSQEGWGPEAFF. The DNA for the CDR3 is TGTGCCAGCAGCCAAGAAGGGTGGGGGCCTGAAGCTTTCTTT. Full variable domain (outside the CDR3, taken from reference TRBV14 and TRBJ1-1): EAGVTQFPSHSVIEKGQTVTLRCDPISGHDNLYWYRRVMGKEIKFLLHFVKESKQDESGMPNNRFLAERTGGTYSTLKVQPAELEDSGVYFCASSQEGWGPEAFFGQGTRLTVV.

J is TRBJ2-1 and V is TRBV4-3, with a possible D match to TRBD2 (6 bases). Germline V gene data show CDR1 as LGHNA and CDR2 as YSLEER. The CDR3 has 16 amino acids. V dropped 5 bases and J dropped 4 bases, with 18 bases sitting between them. The CDR3 DNA sequence: TGCGCCAGCAGCTCCTTAGCCTCCGGGGGATACAATGAGCAGTTCTTC. Its translation: CASSSLASGGYNEQFF.

V is TRBV18 and J is TRBJ1-2; TRBD1 is a possible D gene (5 bases). The V gene lost 6 bases and the J gene lost 2 bases, with 10 bases spanning the gap. The CDR3 is 13 residues long. CDR1 and CDR2 (germline): KGHSH, LQKENI. DNA for the CDR3: TGTGCCAGCTCTAAAGGGGAAAACTATGGCTACACCTTC. Amino acids: CASSKGENYGYTF.

The genes are TRBV19 and TRBJ1-1; 7 nucleotides align to TRBD1. The V gene's germline CDR1 is LNHDA and CDR2 SQIVND (reference sequence). With V trimmed by 5 bases and J by 8 bases, 8 bases remained unmatched. The CDR3 is 13 residues long. For the CDR3, the DNA is TGTGCCAGTAGTCCCCGAGACAGGGAGGAAGCTTTCTTT. As protein: CASSPRDREEAFF.

This chain connects TRBV7-9 to TRBJ2-7; perhaps TRBD2 as D (6 bases). The germline gives CDR1 SEHNR, CDR2 FQNEAQ (reference sequence). Trimming shortened V by 8 bases and J by 6 bases, and 17 bases separated the two germline ends. This CDR3 has 13 amino acids. In DNA, the CDR3 is TGTGCCAGCGGGAAAGCAGGGACTCTCGAGCAGTACTTC. As protein: CASGKAGTLEQYF.

The table lists this clone with a count of one. The chain combines TRBV4-1 with TRBJ1-5; D possibly corresponds to TRBD1 (5 bases). With 4 bases removed from V and 1 base from J, the gap between germline ends came to 17 bases. In germline, CDR1 is MGHRA, CDR2 YSYEKL. The CDR3 is 17 residues long. The CDR3 region has the DNA TGCGCCAGCAGCCCCTCGGGGGGAGGGGAAAGCAATCAGCCCCAGCATTTT. Its protein product is CASSPSGGGESNQPQHF.

The V gene is TRBV7-9, the J gene TRBJ1-1; a possible D gene is TRBD1 (5 bases). Trimming pared 7 bases from V and 1 base from J, leaving 25 bases between. The CDR3 extends over 18 amino acids. CDR1 and CDR2 (germline): SEHNR, FQNEAQ (reference sequence). The CDR3 region has the DNA TGTGCCAGCATCCCGGCCGCCGGGTTTGACAGAAGGAACACTGAAGCTTTCTTT. This gives the protein CASIPAAGFDRRNTEAFF. Drawing the rest from reference TRBV7-9 and TRBJ1-1, the complete variable domain is DTGVSQNPRHKITKRGQNVTFRCDPISEHNRLYWYRQTLGQGPEFLTYFQNEAQLEKSRLLSDRFSAERPKGSFSTLEIQRTEQGDSAMYLCASIPAAGFDRRNTEAFFGQGTRLTVV.

This chain uses TRBV4-1 with TRBJ2-1, with TRBD2 identical over 7 bases. The CDR3 contains 16 residues. CDR1 and CDR2 (germline): MGHRA, YSYEKL. With 0 bases clipped from V and 7 bases from J, the junction kept 9 bases outside the gene matches. The CDR3 is CASSQDIGRRSNEQFF. The CDR3 DNA is TGCGCCAGCAGCCAAGATATCGGGAGGCGTTCGAATGAGCAGTTCTTC.

The chain joins TRBV9 to TRBJ1-2; tentative D call: TRBD1 (6 bases). There are 13 residues in the CDR3. CDR1 SGDLS and CDR2 YYNGEE come from the germline V gene. The V end lost 5 bases, the J end lost 8 bases, and 16 bases lay between the germline ends. The CDR3 reads CASSQGLKGGYTF. The CDR3 nucleotides read TGTGCCAGCAGTCAGGGGCTCAAGGGAGGCTACACCTTC. Together with reference TRBV9 and TRBJ1-2, the CDR3 gives the full variable domain: DSGVTQTPKHLITATGQRVTLRCSPRSGDLSVYWYQQSLDQGLQFLIQYYNGEERAKGNILERFSAQQFPDLHSELNLSSLELGDSALYFCASSQGLKGGYTFGSGTRLTVV.

This chain links TRBV5-1 with TRBJ1-1; unclear D gene. The ends were cut back, 4 bases at V and 11 bases at J, with 9 bases in the middle. CDR3 size: 10 residues. Germline values: CDR1 SGHRS, CDR2 YFSETQ. The CDR3 sequence: CASSEPGAFF. CDR3 coding DNA: TGCGCCAGCAGCGAGCCGGGGGCTTTCTTT.